These T cell receptor beta chains were read from a single sample in a study of T cells in Graves' hyperthyroidism and ophthalmopathy. One entry per CDR3 protein results from TCRdb running MiXCR on the multiplex PCR reads. The sample has roughly 500,000 distinct CDR3 sequences; 16% are singletons. Sequencing was performed on blood. All receptors come from a woman aged 25-40 years with Graves' ophthalmopathy. Each CDR3 is given with its conserved first and last residue. D genes are given only for firm matches. Clone size appears in some rows only: once, few, many, or a class for an expanded clone.

d_call clone_size j_call v_call cdr3_nt cdr3_aa
NA NA TRBJ2-2 TRBV30 TGTGCCTGGAGTGTACAAGCTGGCGGGGAGCGGTTTTTT CAWSVQAGGERFF
TRBD1 many TRBJ1-2 TRBV5-1 TGCGCCAGCAGCTGGAAACAGGGGAACGGCTACACCTTC CASSWKQGNGYTF
NA many TRBJ1-1 TRBV20-1 TGCAGTGCTGTCCCGGAGGGGAACACTGAAGCTTTCTTT CSAVPEGNTEAFF
NA few TRBJ2-2 TRBV30 TGTGCCTGGAGTGTAGGCAGGGCTAACACCGGGGAGCTGTTTTTT CAWSVGRANTGELFF
NA many TRBJ2-7 TRBV5-1 TGCGCCAGCACATTGGGGATAGGTTACGAGCAGTACTTC CASTLGIGYEQYF
NA many TRBJ2-2 TRBV27 TGTGCCAGCAGTTTCAGCACCGGGGAGCTGTTTTTT CASSFSTGELFF
TRBD2 NA TRBJ2-5 TRBV12-3/TRBV12-4 TGTGCCAGCAGTTTAGGGGGACTAGCGGGAAGGCGAGAGACCCAGTACTTC CASSLGGLAGRRETQYF
NA many TRBJ2-7 TRBV30 TGTGCCTGGAAGGAGGGGGCCATTGACCGGGGCGAGCAGTACTTC CAWKEGAIDRGEQYF
NA many TRBJ1-2 TRBV7-2 TGTGCCAGCAGCTTAGCGCAACGGTACGACTACACCTTC CASSLAQRYDYTF
NA many TRBJ1-2 TRBV7-2 TGTGCCAGCAGCCGTTTACGGGATCCTAACTATGGCTACACCTTC CASSRLRDPNYGYTF
TRBD2 NA TRBJ2-3 TRBV5-4 TGTGCCAGCAGCTTCCTAGCGGGAGTGACAGATTCGCAGTATTTT CASSFLAGVTDSQYF
NA many TRBJ2-3 TRBV3-1 TGTGCCAGCAGCCAATCAGATACGCAGTATTTT CASSQSDTQYF
NA few TRBJ2-7 TRBV24-1 TGTGCCACCAGTGATTCGGACCCCGCGGTCTCCTACGAGCAGTACTTC CATSDSDPAVSYEQYF
NA few TRBJ2-7 TRBV19 TGTGCCAGTAGTAATTGGGACACAACCACCGGTGACTACGAGCAGTACTTC CASSNWDTTTGDYEQYF
NA few TRBJ1-3 TRBV7-8 TGTGCCAGCAGCTTAGTTGAAGGAAACACCATATATTTT CASSLVEGNTIYF
NA many TRBJ1-2 TRBV2 TGTGCCAGCAGGGTGACGGGGGGTAACTATGGCTACACCTTC CASRVTGGNYGYTF
NA many TRBJ1-3 TRBV25-1 TGTGCCAGCAGTGGAGCCGGTGGAAACACCATATATTTT CASSGAGGNTIYF
TRBD2 NA TRBJ2-1 TRBV18 TGTGCCAGCTCACCACCATTGGCTAGCGGGAGGGGCGGCGAGCAGTTCTTC CASSPPLASGRGGEQFF
NA many TRBJ2-2 TRBV11-3 TGTGCCAGCAGCCCCCCGTATAGGGCCGGGGAGCTGTTTTTT CASSPPYRAGELFF
NA many TRBJ1-5 TRBV12-3/TRBV12-4 TGTGCCAGCGCCCAAGAGGGGGACAGCAATCAGCCCCAGCATTTT CASAQEGDSNQPQHF
TRBD2 many TRBJ2-3 TRBV7-3 TGTGCCAGCAGCTTGGGTAGCGGGAGGTTGGATACGCAGTATTTT CASSLGSGRLDTQYF
NA many TRBJ1-6 TRBV30 TGTGCCTGGACCTCAGGGGAAGGTTCACCCCTCCACTTT CAWTSGEGSPLHF
TRBD2 NA TRBJ2-1 TRBV12-3/TRBV12-4 TGTGCCAGCAGCCAAAGCGGGAGGGCCAGCTACAATGAGCAGTTCTTC CASSQSGRASYNEQFF
NA many TRBJ2-7 TRBV28 TGTGCCTCCGGGACTCTCTCCTACGAGCAGTACTTC CASGTLSYEQYF
NA NA TRBJ2-3 TRBV5-4 TGTGCCAGCTCTGGAGGGACACTGGGTGGAGATACGCAGTATTTT CASSGGTLGGDTQYF
TRBD2 many TRBJ2-1 TRBV18 TGTGCCAGCTCACCACGGGAGGGCCGTTTTAGGCAGTTCTTC CASSPREGRFRQFF
TRBD2 few TRBJ2-7 TRBV10-2 TGCGCCAGCAGAGAGGGACTAGCGGTAAACTACGAGCAGTACTTC CASREGLAVNYEQYF
NA many TRBJ1-2 TRBV28 TGTGCCAGCAGTCCAACTCTAAGGGTACGAGGCTACACCTTC CASSPTLRVRGYTF
TRBD2 few TRBJ2-3 TRBV20-1 TGCAGTGCTAGGGCGGCTAGCGGGAGCTCAGATACGCAGTATTTT CSARAASGSSDTQYF
TRBD1 NA TRBJ2-1 TRBV7-3 TGTGCCAGCAGCTTAACAGGGGGCGACCACAATGAGCAGTTCTTC CASSLTGGDHNEQFF
NA NA TRBJ1-3 TRBV6-2/TRBV6-3 TGTGCCAGCAGTTACATCTCGGGGGCCTCTGGAAACACCATATATTTT CASSYISGASGNTIYF
TRBD2 few TRBJ2-2 TRBV2 TGTGCCAGCGTGGCGGGAGGACCGTTCACCGGGGAGCTGTTTTTT CASVAGGPFTGELFF
TRBD2 many TRBJ2-7 TRBV6-5 TGTGCCAGCAGTTACTCGAAACTTGGCGGGAGGGCTGACGAGCAGTACTTC CASSYSKLGGRADEQYF
NA NA TRBJ2-2 TRBV6-1 TGTGCCAGCAGTAAACAGGGTCCGGACACCGGGGAGCTGTTTTTT CASSKQGPDTGELFF
TRBD2 NA TRBJ2-2 TRBV19 TGTGCCAGCTGTGACCGAGCGGGAGTCGGGACCGGGGAGCTGTTTTTT CASCDRAGVGTGELFF
NA many TRBJ2-1 TRBV7-3 TGTGCCAGCAGCCATACAGACAATGAGCAGTTCTTC CASSHTDNEQFF
NA many TRBJ2-7 TRBV28 TGTGCCAGCAGTCCATCCCGAAACTCCTACGAGCAGTACTTC CASSPSRNSYEQYF
NA many TRBJ2-7 TRBV28 TGTGCCAGCTGGGGCCCAAGGCTCACCTCCTACGAGCAGTACTTC CASWGPRLTSYEQYF
NA NA TRBJ1-3 TRBV6-5 TGTGCCAGCAGTTACTCGAAGCCCTCTGGAAACACCATATATTTT CASSYSKPSGNTIYF
NA NA TRBJ2-3 TRBV24-1 TGTGCCACCAGTGATCCCCGGGACACTCACACAGATACGCAGTATTTT CATSDPRDTHTDTQYF
TRBD1 NA TRBJ2-5 TRBV20-1 TGCAGTGCTAGATCTTATGGTGCGGACAGGGTCCAAGAGACCCAGTACTTC CSARSYGADRVQETQYF